These T cell receptor beta chains were read from a single sample in a study of technical replicates of blood from a handful of donors. Profiling relied on immunoSEQ multiplex PCR, and the TCRdb table lists in-frame clones only, not all of them. The repertoire has roughly 76,000 clones, 94% of them found once; the top ten carry over 0.25%. The sample taken for sequencing was T cells isolated from PBMCs. Receptors originate from a human donor in good health. Each CDR3 is given with its conserved first and last residue. The order of the fields is D gene, J gene, V gene, CDR3 protein. D genes are given only for firm matches.

.,TRBJ2-2,TRBV2,CASSEFEGANTGELFF
TRBD1,TRBJ1-2,TRBV19,CASSIVSGGIGYTF
TRBD2,TRBJ2-7,TRBV6-1,CASSGYTGLAEIYEQYF
TRBD1,TRBJ1-2,TRBV4-2,CASSPLATGGGYGYTF
TRBD2,TRBJ2-3,TRBV27,CASSPGGLADTQYF
.,TRBJ2-2,TRBV7-9,CASSLNNRRAGTGELFF
.,TRBJ1-4,TRBV5-6,CASSLRNSFTSNEKLFF
TRBD2,TRBJ2-7,TRBV5-4,CASSLPGEGEQYF
TRBD2,TRBJ2-3,TRBV28,CGAGGGTDTQYF
.,TRBJ1-5,TRBV19,CASRVLNQPQHF
TRBD1,TRBJ2-1,TRBV11-3,CASSLSGTGSYNEQFF
.,TRBJ2-7,TRBV10-1,CASSESTGGGSSYEQYF
.,TRBJ1-4,TRBV10-3,CAISTGPSGEKLFF
.,TRBJ1-1,TRBV9,CASSPGMGGTEAFF
TRBD1,TRBJ2-7,TRBV10-3,CAISELLKDREKGLQYF
TRBD2,TRBJ2-1,TRBV2,CASSARGGVYEQFF
.,TRBJ1-1,TRBV28,CASTSATEAFF
.,TRBJ1-1,TRBV28,CASSLSLGTEAFF
TRBD1,TRBJ2-7,TRBV13,CASSLRAPRGQGESYEQYF
TRBD1,TRBJ1-5,TRBV15,CATSRPGQGSLQPQHF
.,TRBJ1-1,TRBV28,CASSLSVKLEAFF
TRBD1,TRBJ1-1,TRBV10-3,CAISGALGQRNTEAFF
TRBD2,TRBJ2-2,TRBV5-1,CASSLDSSGRPPGTGELFF
TRBD1,TRBJ1-2,TRBV28,CASIPGGGGGYGYTF